The clone carrying this TCR beta chain was detected only once. Its antigen is currently unknown. CDR3 size: 16 residues. J gave up 5 bases and V 6 bases, and 6 bases lay outside the gene matches. Germline V lookup: CDR1 MRHNA, CDR2 SNTAGT. Profiling relied on immunoSEQ multiplex PCR, and the TCRdb table lists in-frame clones only, not all of them. The data show about 330,000 clones, with approximately 90% seen just once and approximately 1.2% held by the top ten. The sample belongs to a study of cytomegalovirus exposure and HLA in healthy donors. Study background: The 100 to 150 validation repertoires matched the approximately 700 first-cohort repertoires in platform, a later analysis reported. Study conclusions and caveats: A subsequent analysis found that TCR clusters from the first cohort also tended to co-occur in the approximately 130 validation repertoires, with around 94% of cluster scores above 0.

The donors were members of the validation cohort comprising about 130 subjects, separate from the roughly 600-subject first cohort. J is TRBJ2-2 and V is TRBV6-4, with 13 bases that match TRBD2. The clonotype was recovered from a woman in her twenties or thirties in good health and CMV-seropositive. The specimen was PBMCs. CDR3 loop: CASSGLAGVRTGELFF. The CDR3 DNA reads as TGTGCCAGCAGCGGACTAGCGGGAGTGAGAACCGGGGAGCTGTTTTTT.